This T cell receptor beta chain was identified in a study of cytomegalovirus exposure and HLA in healthy donors (dated 2017 in TCRdb). Regarding the research as a whole: According to an earlier analysis of 450 to 650 of the donors, about 179 million T cells yielded 120 million or so unique TCR beta sequences and about 300 Gb of sequence data. The study was designed to test whether signatures of past pathogen exposure could be identified by cataloging public T cell receptors. The number of donors typed differed by locus, with roughly 629-640 for A, B, C, DRB1 and DQB1, over 500 for DQA1, 606 for DPA1, and over 400 for DPB1. In an earlier analysis of roughly 600 of the donors, high-throughput TCR beta sequencing was used to judge whether each TCR beta V gene segment behaved as functional or pseudogenic. Donor age, sex, ethnicity and CMV serostatus were compiled together with the repertoire data. Because of strong linkage in the cohort, 4 to 6 DR-DQ haplotypes were treated as single units for association and clustering. Using immunosequencing, the study profiled T cell repertoires from fewer than 850 subjects and related those repertoires to cytomegalovirus serostatus. The study combined high-throughput TCR immunosequencing, statistical association of individual TCRs with disease status, and machine learning to predict cytomegalovirus infection status. Besides the first cohort of 550 to 750 subjects, a separate validation cohort made up of 120 different subjects was used. Across 300 to 500 genotyped donors of the cohort, an average of approximately 220,000 unique TCR beta nucleotide sequences per donor were sequenced, and 15% to 20% of those sequences were non-productive. To study patterns of TCR occurrence, a later analysis re-analyzed previously published TCR beta repertoires from around 700 donors and added high-resolution HLA genotyping. Rather than using new phenotypic data, the later analysis identified candidate immune exposures from TCR beta sequences and from how often those sequences occurred across donors. Among the roughly 400 genotyped donors, approximately 77% belonged to the genetic ancestry cluster associated with self-reported Caucasian donors. An early release that covered 500 to 800 HLA-typed donors contained about 290 gigabases of sequencing data and tens of millions of unique TCR sequences. Genome-wide SNP genotypes for about 60% of the roughly 700 donors were used in a later genetic analysis, which treated that subset as a discovery cohort. All discovery cohort repertoires had been generated using a single sequencing platform. Both class I and class II loci were covered by HLA typing, at four-digit resolution.

Unmatched junction bases come to 8, with V trimmed by 8 bases and J by 1 base. In the germline V gene, CDR1 corresponds to SNHLY and CDR2 to FYNNEI. Taken from cysteine to phenylalanine, the CDR3 has 15 residues. Only CDR3 DNA remains: 45 bases, in frame from the first base. Library generation was performed with the immunoSEQ multiplex PCR assay. The multiplex PCR relied on a mix of 60 forward primers for TCR Vbeta segments and 13 reverse primers for TCR Jbeta segments. The CDR3 region of rearranged TCR beta genes was amplified from genomic DNA with a multiplex PCR assay. On the Illumina HiSeq System, the amplified TCR beta libraries were sequenced as 87-base-pair reads. Per the source publication's procedure: In a later analysis, tens of millions of unique TCR beta chains were counted across the 650 to 750 repertoires, and around 11 million of these chains were shared by at least two donors. To remove PCR and sequencing errors, raw reads were error-corrected and collapsed into unique sequences using a nearest-neighbor algorithm that merged closely related sequences. Alignment of CDR3 sequences to IMGT reference sequences was used to assign V, D and J gene segments. For a sequence to be retained, a match of at least six nucleotides was required to both a V gene segment and a J gene segment. A rearrangement counted as productive if the CDR3 had no stop codons and remained in frame with V and J, and every other rearrangement counted as non-productive. CDR3 was defined by IMGT convention, running from the second conserved V-encoded cysteine to the conserved J-encoded phenylalanine. The earlier analysis of some 580 of the donors excluded any sequence lacking an unambiguous match to a single V gene segment. An earlier analysis of over 450 of the donors classified V segments as functional when productive rearrangements were above 56.7% and as segregating when the standard deviation between donors was above 5%. To diagnose cytomegalovirus status from the catalog of TCR beta chain sequences, a statistical classification framework was built. In a later analysis, V and J genes were assigned by comparing TCR nucleotide sequences against IMGT/GENE-DB human TR gene sequences. Using the TCRdist pipeline, a later analysis assigned CDR3 sequences along with most-parsimonious VDJ recombination scenarios. In a later analysis, every TCR beta chain was defined by the combination of its CDR3 amino acid sequence and its V-gene family, and reads without a unique V-gene family were dropped. As a way to deal with suspected cross-contamination and a sequencing artifact, a later analysis dropped more than 500 nucleotide sequences that were highly shared and had low generation probability. In a later analysis, a clonal expansion index for each public chain was calculated from normalized within-repertoire ranks of inferred template counts. In a later analysis, generation probabilities were computed with a VDJ recombination model fitted to out-of-frame rearrangements, and the resulting probabilities were checked against IGoR. Hypergeometric tests were used in a later analysis to score TCR-TCR, TCR-HLA and TCR-CMV co-occurrence, with a repertoire-size bias correction applied to the TCR pairs. To estimate false discovery rates, a later analysis permuted the HLA or CMV assignments 20 times. In a later analysis, co-occurring TCRs were grouped using DBSCAN, and TCRdist sequence similarity was added for clustering within HLA-allele-positive subsets. Co-occurrence clustering excluded repertoires with fewer than 30,000 or more than 120,000 public chains, plus five with anomalous nucleotide sharing. The table was pulled from immuneACCESS by TCRdb, which kept in-frame rearrangements only. Such tables lose some clones; where checked, under half of the loss comes from unresolved V genes, and the rest has no known cause. V and J calls and clone size are as listed in that table; D and trimming were resolved from the DNA. The sample data list fewer than 150,000 clones, and 70% to 80% of these were observed just once. Clones ranked in the top ten supply almost 5% of the sample.

The cohort comprised approximately 700 healthy bone marrow donors. All cohort members were sampled while nominally healthy, although unrecorded immune exposures were likely present. The donor was CMV seropositive and belonged to the group of around 300 seropositive cohort members. Every donor gave a peripheral blood sample, and the peripheral blood mononuclear cells from that sample were used for TCR beta sequencing. Genomic DNA was extracted from the blood cell samples with the Qiagen DNeasy Blood Extraction Kit. About this clone itself: Its antigen is not yet known. No much larger clonotype is one base removed from it; base qualities were not supplied.

Broader findings and caveats from the paper: The authors suggested that the approach could potentially be generalized to other disease states and immunological phenotypes. In both the original and validation cohorts, the classifier was reported to diagnose cytomegalovirus status with high specificity and sensitivity. A further reported finding was that TCR beta sequences accurately predicted the HLA-A and HLA-B alleles for most subjects in the first cohort. Because counts were too low, about 17 rarely observed V segments, including chromosome 9 orphons, were excluded from the earlier analysis of about 500 of the donors. A total of some 180 TCR beta chains were listed by the study as associated with cytomegalovirus. Some IMGT-functional V segments, including TRBV6-2 and TRBV6-3, could not be distinguished by the 87-base-pair reads and were therefore excluded. Presence/absence analyses assumed roughly uniform sequencing depth across donors, an assumption that may not hold. At a false discovery rate of 0.05, a later analysis linked under 20,000 TCR beta sequences to specific HLA alleles. Broadly in line with IMGT annotations, most TCR beta V segments showed up in productive rearrangements about 90% or about 30% of the time in an earlier analysis of roughly 590 of the donors. Correlated functional status among segregating V segments might be attributable to linkage disequilibrium, but an unknown experimental factor could not be ruled out. A later analysis found that most CMV-associated TCR beta chains appeared HLA-restricted, with HLA associations seemingly driven largely by CMV exposure. A cluster of highly shared sequence variants was judged likely to be a technical artifact of the sequencing pipeline. Because HLA typing was missing for some donors at each locus, association tests included only the typed subset. In a later analysis, TCR association rates were found to vary across HLA loci, with the most associated TCRs seen for DRB1 alleles and the fewest for HLA-C alleles. In vitro tests confirmed that three of the cytomegalovirus-associated TCR beta chains recognize cytomegalovirus antigens. This cohort had only TCR beta chains sequenced, and the lack of alpha or paired-chain data limited which features could be detected. Compared with equally common non-associated chains, HLA-associated TCR beta chains in a later analysis were more clonally expanded and had lower generation probabilities. A later analysis reported that several top co-occurrence clusters appeared linked to parvovirus B19, influenza, CMV and Epstein-Barr virus. CMV serostatus was the only immune exposure information available for the cohort. In a later genetic analysis, a missense DCLRE1C variant was associated with V-gene and J-gene trimming of TCR beta chains, and the association was replicated in an independent cohort. In a later genetic analysis, fewer N-insertions in productive TCRs were reported among donors in an Asian-associated ancestry cluster than the roughly 700-donor mean. Across donors, most TCR sequences were observed very rarely, whereas some public TCRs were present in many individuals. When HLA alleles, especially DR and DQ, strongly co-occurred, TCR associations were difficult to assign to individual alleles.

Recombination joined TRBV2 with TRBJ1-5; 7 bases in the junction line up with TRBD1. The sequenced sample was PBMCs. The receptor comes from a man in his fifties or sixties in good health and CMV-seropositive. The DNA is as follows: TGTGCCAGCTCCCGGGACAGTGGCAGCAATCAGCCCCAGCATTTT. It codes for CASSRDSGSNQPQHF.